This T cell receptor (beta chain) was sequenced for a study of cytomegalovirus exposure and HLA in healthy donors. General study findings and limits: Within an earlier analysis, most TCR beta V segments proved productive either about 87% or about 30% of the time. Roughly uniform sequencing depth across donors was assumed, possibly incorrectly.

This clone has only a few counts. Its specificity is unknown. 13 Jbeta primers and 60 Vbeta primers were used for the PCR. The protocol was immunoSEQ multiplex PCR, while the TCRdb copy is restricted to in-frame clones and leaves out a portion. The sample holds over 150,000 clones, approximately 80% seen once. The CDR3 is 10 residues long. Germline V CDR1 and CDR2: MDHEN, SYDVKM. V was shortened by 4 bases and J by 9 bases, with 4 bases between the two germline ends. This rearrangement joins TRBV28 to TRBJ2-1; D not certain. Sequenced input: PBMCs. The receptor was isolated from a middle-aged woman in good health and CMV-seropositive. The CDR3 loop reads CASSSREQFF. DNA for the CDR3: TGTGCCAGCAGTTCGCGTGAGCAGTTCTTC.